Listed below are T cell receptor beta chains from one sample, sequenced in a study of T-cell reconstitution after alpha-beta-depleted transplantation in children. Each CDR3 protein is one row after TCRdb ran MiXCR on the PCR reads. The table has 150,000 to 250,000 distinct CDR3 sequences, roughly 6.5% seen once. The sample in question was PBMCs, obtained before TCRalphabeta/CD19-depleted stem cell transplant. The receptors shown here come from a girl in the first two years of life with combined immunodeficiency, due to receive a stem cell transplant. Each CDR3 is given with its conserved first and last residue. The D gene is left open where the match is weak. Where a row states a size, it is once, few, many or the class of an expanded clone; other rows omit it.

abundance,v_gene,d_gene,j_gene,CDR3aa,CDR3nt
few,TRBV5-1,TRBD1,TRBJ2-1,CASSRSGTGGNEQFF,TGCGCCAGCAGCAGGTCCGGGACAGGGGGCAATGAGCAGTTCTTC
many,TRBV29-1,TRBD2,TRBJ2-1,CSVVLVTSGRGNEQFF,TGCAGCGTCGTACTGGTGACTAGCGGGAGAGGCAATGAGCAGTTCTTC
many,TRBV24-1,TRBD1,TRBJ2-5,CATSDSRQGGFGTQYF,TGTGCCACCAGTGATTCACGACAGGGGGGATTCGGGACCCAGTACTTC
many,TRBV5-1,TRBD2,TRBJ2-5,CASSSPPGLAGEKETQYF,TGCGCCAGCAGCTCACCCCCCGGACTAGCGGGAGAGAAAGAGACCCAGTACTTC
few,TRBV7-3,.,TRBJ1-1,CASSPFSDTEAFF,TGTGCCAGCAGCCCCTTTTCGGACACTGAAGCTTTCTTT
many,TRBV7-2,TRBD2,TRBJ2-1,CASSLSGGSYNEQFF,TGTGCCAGCAGCTTAAGCGGGGGGTCCTACAATGAGCAGTTCTTC
many,TRBV7-6,.,TRBJ1-1,CASSKGNTEAFF,TGTGCCAGCAGTAAGGGGAACACTGAAGCTTTCTTT
many,TRBV4-3,.,TRBJ1-6,CASSQDQGSYNSPLHF,TGCGCCAGCAGCCAAGATCAGGGCTCCTATAATTCACCCCTCCACTTT
many,TRBV28,.,TRBJ2-1,CASSFSIRGKYNEQFF,TGTGCCAGCAGTTTTTCTATTCGCGGTAAATACAATGAGCAGTTCTTC
many,TRBV12-3/TRBV12-4,.,TRBJ2-1,CASSFTLGDEQFF,TGTGCCAGCAGTTTTACACTTGGCGATGAGCAGTTCTTC
many,TRBV3-1,.,TRBJ2-1,CASSQDWRLEANEQFF,TGTGCCAGCAGCCAAGATTGGAGACTAGAAGCCAATGAGCAGTTCTTC
.,TRBV9,TRBD2,TRBJ2-1,CASSPRSTSHNEQFF,TGTGCCAGCAGCCCACGATCGACTAGCCACAATGAGCAGTTCTTC
many,TRBV4-1,.,TRBJ1-6,CASSLRTLGGNRRNSPLHF,TGCGCCAGCAGCCTAAGAACCTTGGGGGGAAATAGGAGGAATTCACCCCTCCACTTT
many,TRBV29-1,.,TRBJ1-1,CSVEVYSKMNTEAFF,TGCAGCGTTGAAGTCTACAGCAAGATGAACACTGAAGCTTTCTTT
many,TRBV18,.,TRBJ2-3,CASSPLAGDLHTQYF,TGTGCCAGCTCACCACTCGCCGGAGACCTCCATACGCAGTATTTT
many,TRBV7-9,.,TRBJ1-6,CASSVSGSSNSPLHF,TGTGCCAGCAGCGTCAGCGGCAGTTCTAATTCACCCCTCCACTTT
many,TRBV7-2,.,TRBJ2-3,CASTWDTHTDTQYF,TGTGCCAGCACCTGGGACACCCACACAGATACGCAGTATTTT
many,TRBV7-3,TRBD2,TRBJ2-1,CASSPGSSGGAGYNEQFF,TGTGCCAGCAGCCCAGGGTCTAGCGGGGGGGCCGGTTACAATGAGCAGTTCTTC
many,TRBV7-8,.,TRBJ2-3,CASSVQRSPDTQYF,TGTGCCAGCAGCGTCCAACGATCCCCAGATACGCAGTATTTT
many,TRBV4-3,.,TRBJ1-2,CASSQAWSQGNGYTF,TGCGCCAGCAGCCAAGCATGGTCCCAGGGAAATGGCTACACCTTC
many,TRBV12-3/TRBV12-4,.,TRBJ2-5,CASSLLAGHQETQYF,TGTGCCAGCAGTTTATTGGCGGGCCACCAAGAGACCCAGTACTTC
few,TRBV7-3,.,TRBJ2-3,CARLFRARYF,TGTGCCCGGTTATTTCGGGCGCGTTATTTT
many,TRBV7-9,.,TRBJ2-3,CASSLANRQSTDTQYF,TGTGCCAGCAGCTTAGCGAACCGACAGAGCACAGATACGCAGTATTTT
.,TRBV19,.,TRBJ1-6,CASSISGTGNSPLHF,TGTGCCAGTAGTATATCCGGGACGGGAAATTCACCCCTCCACTTT
.,TRBV6-2/TRBV6-3,.,TRBJ1-1,CASSSRYTEAFF,TGTGCCAGCAGTTCGAGGTACACTGAAGCTTTCTTT
many,TRBV7-8,.,TRBJ2-1,CASRAGFSSYNEQFF,TGTGCCAGCAGGGCCGGGTTCAGCTCCTACAATGAGCAGTTCTTC
many,TRBV28,.,TRBJ2-2,CASSFTPNTGELFF,TGTGCCAGCAGTTTTACTCCGAACACCGGGGAGCTGTTTTTT
many,TRBV6-2/TRBV6-3,.,TRBJ2-7,CASILDPGLLYEQYF,TGTGCCAGCATTCTGGATCCGGGACTCCTCTACGAGCAGTACTTC
many,TRBV7-9,TRBD1,TRBJ2-5,CASSLPYRTGQETQYF,TGTGCCAGCAGCCTCCCCTACAGGACAGGACAAGAGACCCAGTACTTC
.,TRBV24-1,.,TRBJ2-1,CATSDFGSTEQFF,TGTGCCACCAGTGATTTTGGATCAACTGAGCAGTTCTTC
many,TRBV7-7,.,TRBJ2-1,CASNDIRTNYNEQFF,TGTGCTAGCAACGATATCCGGACTAACTACAATGAGCAGTTCTTC
.,TRBV3-1,.,TRBJ1-5,CASSPGETNQPQHF,TGTGCCAGCAGCCCGGGAGAAACCAATCAGCCCCAGCATTTT
many,TRBV14,.,TRBJ1-1,CASSQNSPPVIMNTEAFF,TGTGCCAGCAGCCAGAATTCTCCGCCCGTCATCATGAACACTGAAGCTTTCTTT